The TCR beta chain described here comes from a study of blood T cell repertoires in COVID-19. At the level of the study: Specimens from acute and convalescent COVID-19 originated in the United States, Italy and Spain. PBMCs, B-cell-depleted T cells, or T cells provided the cDNA or gDNA that made up the material.

This CDR3 has 17 amino acids. Germline loops: CDR1 LNHDA, CDR2 SQIVND (reference sequence). The V end lost 0 bases, the J end lost 7 bases, and 19 bases lay between the germline ends. Only in-frame clones appear in the TCRdb table, and some are missing; sequencing was by immunoSEQ multiplex PCR. The table records over 150,000 clones, roughly 84% of them present only once. Seattle's enrolled individuals joined amid active infection and were then monitored longitudinally. This clone was detected only a few times. The sequenced sample was peripheral blood. The chain couples TRBV19 to TRBJ1-5, with D maybe TRBD1 (5 bases). This sequence was found in a man between 45 and 60 years old with COVID-19, enrolled during active disease. Here the CDR3 DNA reads TGTGCCAGTAGTATAGAGCTAACCTCGGGGGTTCAGCAGCCCCAGCATTTT. It is translated as CASSIELTSGVQQPQHF. The entire variable domain, with the rest obtained from reference TRBV19 and TRBJ1-5, is as follows: DGGITQSPKYLFRKEGQNVTLSCEQNLNHDAMYWYRQDPGQGLRLIYYSQIVNDFQKGDIAEGYSVSREKKESFPLTVTSAQKNPTAFYLCASSIELTSGVQQPQHFGDGTRLSIL.